Below are 16 T cell receptor beta chains sequenced from a single sample in a study of shared clonotypes between healthy human individuals. TCRdb's copy holds only in-frame clones and misses some; the assay was immunoSEQ multiplex PCR. The sample contains 2 million to 2.5 million clones, around 95% of which appear only once. The material sequenced was naive CD4+ T cells sorted from blood. The subset was: CD45RA+ positively selected. Receptors were obtained from a man younger than 35 in good health.

J is TRBJ1-1 and V is TRBV5-1, with D perhaps TRBD1 (6 bases). Germline CDR1 is SGHRS and CDR2 is YFSETQ. The V end was cut by 0 bases, the J end by 5 bases, with 14 bases between. This CDR3 contains 15 residues. The CDR3: CASSLDLGARTEAFF. DNA for the CDR3: TGCGCCAGCAGCTTGGATCTGGGGGCGCGGACTGAAGCTTTCTTT.

This chain connects TRBV5-8 to TRBJ2-1, with 9 bases fitting TRBD2. The CDR3 loop spans 17 amino acids. Unmatched junction bases numbered 9, after V lost 5 bases and J lost 0 bases. Germline values: CDR1 SGHTS, CDR2 YDEGEE. The CDR3 loop reads CASRLGLATSSYNEQFF. The CDR3 nucleotides read TGTGCCAGCAGGCTAGGACTAGCGACTTCCTCCTACAATGAGCAGTTCTTC.

The genes are TRBV30 and TRBJ2-7, with 7 nucleotides matching TRBD1. The V and J ends lost 6 bases and 0 bases, in that order; junction bases with no gene match: 5. Looked up from germline, CDR1 is GTSNPN and CDR2 is SVGIG (reference sequence). The CDR3 spans 13 residues. The CDR3 reads CACNTGVSYEQYF. CDR3 sequence (DNA): TGTGCCTGCAATACAGGGGTCTCCTACGAGCAGTACTTC.

V and J are TRBV4-1 and TRBJ2-5, with 7 positions matching TRBD1. The CDR3 sequence is 16 residues long. CDR1 MGHRA and CDR2 YSYEKL come from the germline V gene. J was trimmed by 2 bases and V by 4 bases; bases with no gene match: 10. The CDR3 loop reads CASSPMDRRRQETQYF. CDR3 nucleotides: TGCGCCAGCAGCCCAATGGACAGGAGGAGGCAAGAGACCCAGTACTTC.

The chain has TRBV5-1 and TRBJ2-3; D unresolved. Germline-derived CDR1 and CDR2 are SGHRS and YFSETQ. The CDR3 extends over 14 amino acids. Trimming took off 5 bases at V and 5 bases at J, with 15 bases between the two ends. Written as DNA, the CDR3 is TGCGCCAGCAGTCTTTTAGTCGAGAGAGATACGCAGTATTTT. Encoded protein: CASSLLVERDTQYF.

The chain employs TRBV12-5 and TRBJ1-2, with D possibly matching TRBD1 (5 bases). Germline V gene sequence: CDR1 LGHNT, CDR2 FRNRAP. The CDR3 is 16 residues long. Trimming pared 1 base from V and 1 base from J, leaving 13 bases between. The CDR3 region has the DNA TGTGCTAGTGGTTTGGCGCGGGGGGACGATAACTATGGCTACACCTTC. It translates to CASGLARGDDNYGYTF.

In nucleotides, the CDR3 is TGTGCCAGCAGCACCCGACAGGGTAGTGGCTACACCTTC. Translating gives CASSTRQGSGYTF. The chain combines TRBV6-5 with TRBJ1-2, with 7 positions matching TRBD1. This CDR3 has 13 residues. In germline, CDR1 is MNHEY, CDR2 SVGAGI. Trimming cost V 6 bases and J 7 bases; bases outside gene matches: 8.

The rearrangement links TRBV5-1 to TRBJ2-5, with a tentative D call TRBD2 (6 bases). This CDR3 region has 14 residues. The germline V and J ends were trimmed by 4 bases and 5 bases, with 15 bases remaining between them. Per germline, CDR1 SGHRS and CDR2 YFSETQ. The CDR3 here is CASSPQGGGETQYF. CDR3 in DNA: TGCGCCAGCAGCCCCCAGGGAGGAGGGGAGACCCAGTACTTC.

V is TRBV9 and J is TRBJ1-1, with 10 bases matching TRBD1. Per the germline V gene, CDR1 is SGDLS and CDR2 is YYNGEE. The CDR3 is 16 residues long. Losses at the gene ends were 3 bases for V and 3 bases for J; bases not matched to a gene: 8. The CDR3 nucleotides are TGTGCCAGCAGCGAGGGACAGGGGAAGAGGGACACTGAAGCTTTCTTT. Its protein product is CASSEGQGKRDTEAFF.

For this clone: Distinct nucleotide sequences in the sample also encode this CDR3. The V call is TRBV6-5, the J call TRBJ2-3; 15 bases fit TRBD2. The ends lost 6 bases at V and 5 bases at J; junction bases unmatched: 3. Per germline, CDR1 MNHEY and CDR2 SVGAGI. The CDR3 contains 15 residues. The CDR3 loop is CASSRGLAGGDTQYF. The CDR3 nucleotides are TGTGCCAGCAGCAGGGGACTAGCGGGGGGAGATACGCAGTATTTT.

This chain connects TRBV6-6 to TRBJ2-1; 7 bases align to TRBD1. The CDR3 loop spans 15 amino acids. Per the germline V gene, CDR1 is MNHNY and CDR2 is SVGAGI (reference sequence). With 2 bases clipped from V and 5 bases from J, the junction kept 6 bases outside the gene matches. The CDR3 here is CASSYRYRGNNEQFF. CDR3 DNA sequence: TGTGCCAGCAGTTACCGGTACAGGGGCAACAATGAGCAGTTCTTC.

This clone was seen a single time. The chain is built from TRBV6-1 and TRBJ2-1, with 8 bases aligning to TRBD1. The CDR3 runs 16 residues. Germline CDR1 is MNHNS and CDR2 is SASEGT. V was clipped by 2 bases and J by 2 bases; unmatched bases: 5. The CDR3 bases are TGTGCCAGCAGTGAACAACAGGGGGACCCCTACAATGAGCAGTTCTTC. Protein product: CASSEQQGDPYNEQFF.

This clone was seen only once. The chain links TRBV6-6 to TRBJ2-2; D not certain. CDR3 length equals 11 residues. The germline CDR1 and CDR2 sequences are MNHNY and SVGAGI (reference sequence). Trimming pared 6 bases from V and 6 bases from J, leaving 5 bases between. CDR3 nucleotide sequence: TGTGCCAGCAGAGATGCCGGGGAGCTGTTTTTT. Amino acid sequence: CASRDAGELFF.

The chain has TRBV6-4 and TRBJ1-5; D remains ambiguous. The CDR3 is 15 amino acids. Trimming removed 5 bases at V and 0 bases at J, with 11 bases between. Germline loops: CDR1 MRHNA, CDR2 SNTAGT. The CDR3 sequence is CASSLLHDSNQPQHF. The CDR3 nucleotides are TGTGCCAGCAGTCTCCTTCATGATAGCAATCAGCCCCAGCATTTT.

The chain recombines TRBV5-1 with TRBJ1-4, with 7 nucleotides matching TRBD1. In germline, CDR1 is SGHRS, CDR2 YFSETQ. This CDR3 is 14 amino acids long. The J segment lost 5 bases and the V segment lost 4 bases, leaving 5 bases of the junction unmatched. CDR3 residues: CASSPATGNEKLFF. As DNA, the CDR3 is TGCGCCAGCAGCCCAGCGACAGGGAATGAAAAACTGTTTTTT.

The rearrangement links TRBV7-2 to TRBJ2-7, with TRBD2 matching 13 bases. CDR1 SGHTA and CDR2 FQGNSA come from the germline V gene. The CDR3 contains 14 residues. V lost 7 bases to trimming and J lost 4 bases; unmatched junction nucleotides: 4. CDR3 coding DNA: TGTGCCAGCACCTCGGGACTAGCGGGATACGAGCAGTACTTC. Its protein product is CASTSGLAGYEQYF.